These 14 T cell receptor beta chains share one sample of origin, sequenced in a study of T cells after yellow fever vaccination. TCRdb processed the 5' RACE reads anew with MiXCR; each CDR3 protein has one entry. Seen here are some 220,000 distinct CDR3 sequences, around 3.1% observed once, and the top ten hold approximately 3%. Sequencing was performed on CD4+ T cells sorted from PBMCs, taken 10 days after the yellow fever booster vaccination. The receptors stem from a man aged 18 to 35 who received the YFV17D yellow fever vaccine.

This clonotype was counted many times. The J gene is TRBJ1-1, the V gene TRBV2; D is uncertain. The CDR3 runs 14 residues. Germline CDR1 is SNHLY and CDR2 is FYNNEI. V dropped 6 bases and J dropped 4 bases, with 15 bases sitting between them. CDR3 in amino acids: CASRGRVLGTEAFF. The CDR3 bases are TGTGCCAGCAGAGGACGGGTCTTAGGCACTGAAGCTTTCTTT. Filled out from reference TRBV2 and TRBJ1-1, the complete variable domain reads EPEVTQTPSHQVTQMGQEVILRCVPISNHLYFYWYRQILGQKVEFLVSFYNNEISEKSEIFDDQFSVERPDGSNFTLKIRSTKLEDSAMYFCASRGRVLGTEAFFGQGTRLTVV.

V and J are TRBV5-1 and TRBJ2-1; 9 bases fit TRBD2. V lost 7 bases and J lost 4; bases outside the gene matches: 12. Germline CDR1 and CDR2: SGHRS and YFSETQ. The CDR3 covers 16 residues. The CDR3 loop is CASGPGGGAGYNEQFF. DNA of the CDR3: TGCGCCAGCGGCCCTGGCGGGGGGGCGGGGTACAATGAGCAGTTCTTC.

Ten or more counts support this clonotype. The rearrangement joins TRBV9 to TRBJ2-5, with D tentatively TRBD1 or TRBD2 (5 bases each). The CDR3 is 14 amino acids. Germline V gives CDR1 SGDLS, CDR2 YYNGEE. Trimming shortened V by 0 bases and J by 2 bases, and 8 bases separated the two germline ends. CDR3 sequence reads: CASSVVGGQETQYF. CDR3 nucleotide sequence: TGTGCCAGCAGCGTAGTTGGGGGTCAAGAGACCCAGTACTTC.

This clonotype has at least ten counts. V is TRBV5-1 and J is TRBJ2-2; D is undetermined. V lost 0 bases, J lost 5 bases, and 11 bases lay in between. This CDR3 has 15 amino acids. Germline-derived CDR1 and CDR2 are SGHRS and YFSETQ. The CDR3 DNA reads as TGCGCCAGCAGCTTGGTCCCCAGTGGGACCGGGGAGCTGTTTTTT. It encodes CASSLVPSGTGELFF.

This clonotype was counted many times. The chain couples TRBV15 to TRBJ1-3; TRBD1 is a possible D gene (5 bases). Germline CDR1 LNHNV, CDR2 YYDKDF (reference sequence). Deletions cut 0 bases from V and 4 bases from J, with 13 bases between. The CDR3 extends over 16 amino acids. The CDR3 spells CATSRDRLGLGNTIYF. CDR3 sequence (DNA): TGTGCCACCAGCAGAGATCGGTTGGGGCTGGGAAACACCATATATTTT. The whole variable domain, filled in from reference TRBV15 and TRBJ1-3, reads DAMVIQNPRYQVTQFGKPVTLSCSQTLNHNVMYWYQQKSSQAPKLLFHYYDKDFNNEADTPDNFQSRRPNTSFCFLDIRSPGLGDTAMYLCATSRDRLGLGNTIYFGEGSWLTVV.

This clonotype has ten or more counts. The chain recombines TRBV10-3 with TRBJ1-2; the D gene is possibly TRBD1 (5 bases). V was shortened by 0 bases and J by 6 bases, with 5 bases between the two germline ends. CDR1 and CDR2 from the germline V gene are ENHRY and SYGVKD. The length of the CDR3 is 12 residues. The chain's CDR3 is CAISESGDGYTF. The CDR3 DNA follows: TGTGCCATCAGTGAGTCGGGGGATGGCTACACCTTC.

This clonotype was observed a single time. The junction shows a germline mismatch at one end, possibly a read error. The CDR3 region has the DNA TGTGCCAGCACCGTTGGGGGTTATGGAGAGAACCAGTACTTC. As protein: CASTVGGYGENQYF. The rearrangement joins TRBV5-4 to TRBJ2-5, with D tentatively TRBD1 or TRBD2 (5 bases each). Per germline, CDR1 SGHNT and CDR2 YYREEE (reference sequence). The CDR3 contains 14 residues. The full variable domain, completed using reference TRBV5-4 and TRBJ2-5, is ETGVTQSPTHLIKTRGQQVTLRCSSQSGHNTVSWYQQALGQGPQFIFQYYREEENGRGNFPPRFSGLQFPNYSSELNVNALELDDSALYLCASTVGGYGENQYFGPGTRLLVL.

This clonotype turned up a few times. The chain combines TRBV5-5 with TRBJ2-2; D is perhaps TRBD2 (6 bases). V was cut by 4 bases and J by 6 bases, with 25 bases left in between. This CDR3 has 18 amino acids. Germline lookup yields CDR1 SGHKS and CDR2 YYEKEE (reference sequence). CDR3 sequence (DNA): TGTGCCAGCAGCCTTCACCCGCGAAAGGACCGCGGGGCCGGGGAGCTGTTTTTT. Its translation: CASSLHPRKDRGAGELFF.

This clonotype was counted many times. V usage is TRBV7-2 and J usage is TRBJ2-5; 15 bases are a match to TRBD2. Germline loops: CDR1 SGHTA, CDR2 FQGNSA. Trimming at V came to 3 bases and at J to 4 bases, leaving 6 bases not matched to a gene. This CDR3 has 17 residues. The CDR3 is CASSLMGTSGGRETQYF. CDR3 in DNA: TGTGCCAGCAGCTTGATGGGGACTAGCGGGGGGCGAGAGACCCAGTACTTC.

The genes are TRBV30 and TRBJ2-2, with 7 positions matching TRBD1. The ends lost 5 bases at V and 0 bases at J; junction bases unmatched: 9. CDR1 and CDR2 (germline): GTSNPN, SVGIG (reference sequence). There are 16 residues in the CDR3. Written as DNA, the CDR3 is TGTGCCTGGCTCGTTTCGGGACAGTCGAACACCGGGGAGCTGTTTTTT. Its translation: CAWLVSGQSNTGELFF.

In this sample, this clonotype turned up a few times. The chain combines TRBV18 with TRBJ1-1; D is ambiguous. Germline V CDR1 and CDR2: KGHSH, LQKENI. V was pared by 1 base and J by 3 bases, with 12 bases between. This CDR3 contains 15 residues. The CDR3 loop reads CASSPLTPPDTEAFF. The CDR3, as DNA: TGTGCCAGCTCACCACTAACTCCGCCGGACACTGAAGCTTTCTTT.

V usage is TRBV7-2 and J usage is TRBJ1-6; D gene ambiguous. This CDR3 region has 13 residues. V was shortened by 3 bases and J by 8 bases, with 8 bases between the two germline ends. Germline loops: CDR1 SGHTA, CDR2 FQGNSA. The CDR3 DNA reads TGTGCCAGCAGCTTTTACATGGATTCACCCCTCCACTTT. It codes for CASSFYMDSPLHF.

There are many counts of this clonotype. The rearrangement uses TRBV5-5 and TRBJ2-1, with D perhaps being TRBD1 or TRBD2 (5 bases each). CDR3 length: 12 amino acids. V was cut by 2 bases and J by 9 bases, with 9 bases left in between. Per the germline V gene, CDR1 is SGHKS and CDR2 is YYEKEE (reference sequence). The chain's CDR3 is CASSFRAGEQFF. CDR3 coding DNA: TGTGCCAGCAGCTTCAGGGCGGGTGAGCAGTTCTTC.

Ten or more counts support this clonotype. The genes are TRBV4-1 and TRBJ2-5, with unresolved D. CDR1 is MGHRA, CDR2 YSYEKL, per germline. This CDR3 is 13 amino acids long. V gave up 0 bases and J gave up 2 bases, with 4 bases separating them. CDR3 in amino acids: CASSQDKQETQYF. The CDR3 DNA follows: TGCGCCAGCAGCCAAGACAAGCAAGAGACCCAGTACTTC.